Listed below are T cell receptor beta chains from one sample, sequenced in a study of beta chain features in type 1 diabetes. Sequencing used immunoSEQ multiplex PCR; TCRdb keeps in-frame clones, though not all of them. This table has hundreds of thousands of clones, 13% appearing once. The sample consisted of naive CD4+ T cells from blood. All receptors derive from a man younger than 35 with type 1 diabetes. Each CDR3 is given with its conserved first and last residue. A D gene is named only where the DNA matches it firmly. Clone size is stated in some rows and not others, as once, few, many or a class when expanded.

D: -
size: -
V: TRBV29-1
J: TRBJ1-4
CDR3: CSAKRDEKLFF
DNA: TGCAGCGCGAAACGGGATGAAAAACTGTTTTTT

D: -
size: -
V: TRBV4-1
J: TRBJ2-6
CDR3: CASSQDQGHGANVLTF
DNA: TGCGCCAGCAGCCAAGATCAGGGGCATGGGGCCAACGTCCTGACTTTC

D: TRBD1
size: few
V: TRBV4-1
J: TRBJ1-3
CDR3: CASSQGPTGGGNTIYF
DNA: TGCGCCAGCAGCCAAGGACCCACAGGGGGAGGAAACACCATATATTTT

D: -
size: few
V: TRBV5-6
J: TRBJ1-4
CDR3: CASSVDSQEKLFF
DNA: TGTGCCAGCAGCGTGGACAGCCAGGAAAAACTGTTTTTT

D: TRBD2
size: -
V: TRBV28
J: TRBJ2-5
CDR3: CASNPGGQETQYF
DNA: TGTGCCAGCAATCCGGGGGGTCAAGAGACCCAGTACTTC

D: -
size: -
V: TRBV2
J: TRBJ2-3
CDR3: CASSETLYEATQYF
DNA: TGTGCCAGCAGTGAAACTCTGTACGAGGCGACGCAGTATTTT

D: -
size: -
V: TRBV30
J: TRBJ2-3
CDR3: CAWSVVTDTQYF
DNA: TGTGCCTGGAGTGTAGTTACAGATACGCAGTATTTT

D: TRBD1
size: few
V: TRBV16
J: TRBJ1-4
CDR3: CASSQSTGGDSNEKLFF
DNA: TGTGCCAGCAGCCAATCTACAGGGGGCGATTCTAATGAAAAACTGTTTTTT

D: -
size: few
V: TRBV28
J: TRBJ2-6
CDR3: CASSFNTGSGANVLTF
DNA: TGTGCCAGCAGTTTTAACACAGGGTCTGGGGCCAACGTCCTGACTTTC

D: -
size: few
V: TRBV11-2
J: TRBJ1-5
CDR3: CASSHGQSNQPQHF
DNA: TGTGCCAGCAGCCACGGACAGAGCAATCAGCCCCAGCATTTT

D: TRBD1
size: -
V: TRBV10-3
J: TRBJ1-1
CDR3: CAITEQGGNTEAFF
DNA: TGTGCCATCACCGAACAGGGGGGCAACACTGAAGCTTTCTTT

D: TRBD1
size: -
V: TRBV14
J: TRBJ1-1
CDR3: CASSPSGTGMLSTEAFF
DNA: TGTGCCAGCAGCCCCTCCGGGACAGGGATGTTGAGCACTGAAGCTTTCTTT